A single sample gave rise to the 14 T cell receptor beta chains below, sequenced in a study of blood T cell repertoires in COVID-19. Produced via immunoSEQ multiplex PCR; TCRdb's table is partial and in-frame only. Of about 80,000 clones listed, around 88% are singletons. The sample was peripheral blood. Receptors were obtained from a man aged 25-40 years with acute or convalescent COVID-19.

This sequence joins TRBV3-1 (or the pseudogene TRBV3-2) and TRBJ2-5, with 11 bases aligning to TRBD2. Trimming cost V 6 bases and J 5 bases; bases outside gene matches: 11. CDR1 is LGHDT and CDR2 is YNNKEL in the germline V gene (reference sequence). The CDR3 length is 16 residues. The CDR3 region has the DNA TGTGCCAGCAGTCGACTAGCGGGAAGCCCCGGGGAGACCCAGTACTTC. Protein sequence: CASSRLAGSPGETQYF.

The chain links TRBV12-3 or TRBV12-4 to TRBJ1-2; the D is unclear. The CDR3 totals 12 residues. The V end was cut by 7 bases, the J end by 7 bases, with 13 bases between. CDR3 sequence (DNA): TGTGCCAGCACCCCCGGAGAGGGTGGCTACACCTTC. The encoded protein is CASTPGEGGYTF.

This clone was counted between two and nine times. This rearrangement joins TRBV20-1 to TRBJ2-7; TRBD2 is a possible D gene (6 bases). This CDR3 region has 14 residues. Per the germline V gene, CDR1 is DFQATT and CDR2 is SNEGSKA (reference sequence). The V and J ends lost 3 bases and 2 bases respectively, with 14 bases between them. The CDR3 region is CSASLSGPPYEQYF. The CDR3 bases are TGCAGTGCTAGTCTAAGCGGGCCGCCCTACGAGCAGTACTTC.

V is TRBV29-1 and J is TRBJ2-5; D call uncertain. V lost 3 bases and J lost 4, with 6 bases in between. The CDR3 is 11 amino acids. Per the germline V gene, CDR1 is SQVTM and CDR2 is ANQGSEA. Here the CDR3 reads CSVEASETQYF. CDR3 sequence (DNA): TGCAGCGTTGAGGCCTCAGAGACCCAGTACTTC.

V and J are TRBV5-6 and TRBJ2-7, with 14 bases lining up with TRBD2. This CDR3 has 18 amino acids. CDR1 and CDR2 from the germline V gene are SGHDT and YYEEEE. V trimming: 6 bases; J trimming: 0 bases; junction bases outside the gene matches: 11. The CDR3 bases are TGTGCCAGCATTGGGTCGGGACTAGCGGGAGCTCCCTCCTACGAGCAGTACTTC. Translating gives CASIGSGLAGAPSYEQYF.

The gene calls are TRBV30 and TRBJ1-2; 10 bases map to TRBD1. The CDR3 sequence is 17 residues long. With 6 bases clipped from V and 3 bases from J, the junction kept 16 bases outside the gene matches. Germline CDR1 GTSNPN, CDR2 SVGIG (reference sequence). CDR3 in amino acids: CACPSGTGAEGDYGYTF. The CDR3 DNA sequence: TGTGCCTGCCCCTCCGGGACAGGGGCCGAAGGGGACTATGGCTACACCTTC.

The chain recombines TRBV7-9 with TRBJ2-3, with TRBD2 identical over 9 bases. From germline, CDR1 is SEHNR and CDR2 FQNEAQ (reference sequence). The V segment lost 5 bases and the J segment 8 bases; nucleotides outside the gene matches: 11. This CDR3 region has 15 residues. The CDR3 coding sequence is TGTGCCAGCAGCCCCCGGGTAGCGGGAGACGGTACGCAGTATTTT. This codes for CASSPRVAGDGTQYF.

This chain links TRBV15 with TRBJ2-3; 8 positions agree with TRBD2. This CDR3 has 15 amino acids. Germline V lookup: CDR1 LNHNV, CDR2 YYDKDF (reference sequence). Losses at the gene ends were 3 bases for V and 4 bases for J; bases not matched to a gene: 6. The CDR3 sequence is CATSSRSGSPDTQYF. The CDR3 DNA reads as TGTGCCACCAGCAGCCGGAGCGGGAGTCCAGATACGCAGTATTTT. Variable domain in full (rest from reference TRBV15 and TRBJ2-3): DAMVIQNPRYQVTQFGKPVTLSCSQTLNHNVMYWYQQKSSQAPKLLFHYYDKDFNNEADTPDNFQSRRPNTSFCFLDIRSPGLGDTAMYLCATSSRSGSPDTQYFGPGTRLTVL.

The V gene is TRBV19, the J gene TRBJ1-1; D gene uncertain. The CDR3 runs to 17 residues. CDR1 LNHDA and CDR2 SQIVND come from the germline V gene (reference sequence). With 0 bases removed from V and 0 bases from J, the gap between germline ends came to 14 bases. The DNA of the CDR3 is TGTGCCAGTAGTATAGATCAGTTGGAGGGATTGAACACTGAAGCTTTCTTT. Translating gives CASSIDQLEGLNTEAFF.

The chain recombines TRBV7-2 with TRBJ2-3; D perhaps matches TRBD2 (6 bases). Germline CDR1 SGHTA, CDR2 FQGNSA. Deletions cut 5 bases from V and 0 bases from J, with 18 bases between. This CDR3 has 17 residues. The CDR3 nucleotides are TGTGCCAGCAGCCTCCTCGGGGCTAGCGCTAGCACAGATACGCAGTATTTT. Its translation: CASSLLGASASTDTQYF.

The chain joins TRBV11-2 to TRBJ1-2, with 7 bases identical to TRBD1. V lost 5 bases to trimming and J lost 6 bases; unmatched junction nucleotides: 9. From germline, CDR1 is SGHAT and CDR2 FQNNGV. The CDR3 has 14 amino acids. The CDR3 spells CASSPRGQRDGYTF. CDR3 nucleotide sequence: TGTGCCAGCAGCCCCCGGGGACAGCGGGATGGCTACACCTTC.

The chain uses TRBV28 and TRBJ1-2; TRBD1 matches 7 bases. The CDR3 length is 13 residues. Germline V lookup: CDR1 MDHEN, CDR2 SYDVKM. Trimming cost V 2 bases and J 4 bases; bases outside gene matches: 1. The CDR3 sequence is CASSLTGAYGYTF. The CDR3 coding sequence is TGTGCCAGCAGTTTAACAGGGGCCTATGGCTACACCTTC.

The CDR3 DNA reads as TGTGCCAGCGGCAGCGGACCGCGCACCGGGGAGCTGTTTTTT. It is translated as CASGSGPRTGELFF. The rearrangement links TRBV2 to TRBJ2-2; D might be TRBD2 (5 bases). The V end was cut by 8 bases, the J end by 4 bases, with 14 bases between. The CDR3 runs to 14 residues. In germline, CDR1 is SNHLY, CDR2 FYNNEI. Full variable domain (missing parts from reference TRBV2 and TRBJ2-2): EPEVTQTPSHQVTQMGQEVILRCVPISNHLYFYWYRQILGQKVEFLVSFYNNEISEKSEIFDDQFSVERPDGSNFTLKIRSTKLEDSAMYFCASGSGPRTGELFFGEGSRLTVL.

This clone appeared a few times. This chain connects TRBV20-1 to TRBJ2-1; D not resolved. Trimming took 5 bases from V and 8 from J, leaving 7 bases between them. Per germline, CDR1 DFQATT and CDR2 SNEGSKA (reference sequence). CDR3 length: 10 amino acids. CDR3 loop: CSAYQYEQFF. CDR3 in DNA: TGCAGTGCTTACCAGTATGAGCAGTTCTTC.